The clone carrying this TCR beta chain came up many times. What it binds is not known. The data are from a study of T-cell reconstitution after alpha-beta-depleted transplantation in children. Overall study findings and caveats: The high TCRbeta diversity at day 60 in some patients came from surviving recipient T cells and thymic progenitors. As was reported, about two months after transplant, alpha-beta T cells came from several hundred expanded graft clones.

The CDR3 consists of 16 residues. Germline V gene sequence: CDR1 MNHEY, CDR2 SVGEGT. J gave up 0 bases and V 7 bases, and 9 bases lay outside the gene matches. Unique molecular identifiers were incorporated when the TCRbeta library was constructed. Using its own MiXCR run on the PCR reads, TCRdb lists one record per CDR3 protein. The data hold 500,000 or so distinct CDR3 sequences, with approximately 10% observed a single time. This chain joins TRBV6-2 or TRBV6-3 and TRBJ2-5, with 9 bases fitting TRBD1. This clonotype was obtained from a female patient aged 2-9 years who had a stem cell transplant for aplastic anemia, so the T cells may come from the graft donor. The specimen comprised PBMCs, mostly from graft donor cells, sampled 180 days after TCRalphabeta/CD19-depleted stem cell transplant. CDR3 nucleotides: TGTGCCAGCACCAGAACAGGGGGCTACCACCAAGAGACCCAGTACTTC. Its protein product is CASTRTGGYHQETQYF.